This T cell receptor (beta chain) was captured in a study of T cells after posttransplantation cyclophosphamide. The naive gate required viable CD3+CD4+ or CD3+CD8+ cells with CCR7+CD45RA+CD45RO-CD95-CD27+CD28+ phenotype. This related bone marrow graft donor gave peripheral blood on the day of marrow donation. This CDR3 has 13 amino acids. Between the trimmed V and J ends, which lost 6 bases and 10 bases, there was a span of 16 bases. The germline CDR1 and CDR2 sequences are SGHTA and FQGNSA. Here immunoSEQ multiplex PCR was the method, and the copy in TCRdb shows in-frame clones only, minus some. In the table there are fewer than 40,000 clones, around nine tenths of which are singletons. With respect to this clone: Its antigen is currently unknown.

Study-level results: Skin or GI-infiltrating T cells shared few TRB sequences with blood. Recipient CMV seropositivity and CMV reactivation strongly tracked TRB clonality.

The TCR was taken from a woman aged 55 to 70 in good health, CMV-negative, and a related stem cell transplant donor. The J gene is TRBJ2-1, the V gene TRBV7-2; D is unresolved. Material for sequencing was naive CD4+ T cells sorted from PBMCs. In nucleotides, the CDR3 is TGTGCCAGCAGTCTAACGTTTCTGAAGGAGCAGTTCTTC. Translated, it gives CASSLTFLKEQFF.